One T cell receptor (beta chain) is described in this entry. This sample stems from a study of control samples from healthy donors and cancer patients. This table comes from immunoSEQ multiplex PCR, and its TCRdb copy is limited to in-frame clones, with some not included. The sample comprises about 47,000 clones, under 90% of which are singletons, and roughly 9.1% rests with the top ten. Germline-derived CDR1 and CDR2 are SGHRS and YFSETQ. Germline trimming cut 4 bases from V and 5 bases from J; bases unmatched to any gene: 2. The CDR3 spans 13 residues. This TCR came from a man between 65 and 85 years old in good health. The sequencing input was blood. The V call is TRBV5-1, the J call TRBJ2-7; 11 bases align to TRBD1. The CDR3 nucleotides read TGCGCCAGCAGCAAGGGACAGGGGGACGAGCAGTACTTC. It yields the protein CASSKGQGDEQYF.